This TCR beta chain was obtained from a study of T-cell memory formation after mild COVID-19. The CDR3 has 14 amino acids. Germline CDR1 and CDR2: LGHNA and YNFKEQ. Trimming stripped 1 base from V and 5 bases from J, with 9 bases between. A single record per CDR3 protein comes from TCRdb applying MiXCR to the 5' RACE reads. The table has about 290,000 distinct CDR3 sequences, about a sixth seen once. The sample consisted of PBMCs or a T cell subset sorted from them (not recorded which). This clonotype was obtained from a young man who had mild COVID-19 (a few samples of this study predate the infection). Cell type and time point are not known. This rearrangement joins TRBV4-2 to TRBJ2-1; D gene ambiguous. In DNA form, the CDR3 reads TGTGCCAGCAGCCAAGTACTCACCCACAATGAGCAGTTCTTC. It codes for CASSQVLTHNEQFF.